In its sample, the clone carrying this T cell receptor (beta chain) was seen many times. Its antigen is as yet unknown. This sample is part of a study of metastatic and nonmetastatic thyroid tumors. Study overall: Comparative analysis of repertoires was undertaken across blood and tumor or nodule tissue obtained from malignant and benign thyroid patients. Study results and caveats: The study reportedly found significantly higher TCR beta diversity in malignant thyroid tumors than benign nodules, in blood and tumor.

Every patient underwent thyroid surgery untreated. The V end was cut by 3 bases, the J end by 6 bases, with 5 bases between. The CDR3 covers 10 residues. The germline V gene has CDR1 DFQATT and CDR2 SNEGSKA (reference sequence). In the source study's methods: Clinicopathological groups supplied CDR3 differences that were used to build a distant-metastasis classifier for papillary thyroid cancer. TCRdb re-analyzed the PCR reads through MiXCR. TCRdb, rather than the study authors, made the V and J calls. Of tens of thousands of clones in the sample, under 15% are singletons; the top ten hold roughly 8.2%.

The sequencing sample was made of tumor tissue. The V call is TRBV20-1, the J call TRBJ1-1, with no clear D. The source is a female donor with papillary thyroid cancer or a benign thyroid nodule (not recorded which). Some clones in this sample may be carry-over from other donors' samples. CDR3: CSARGSEAFF. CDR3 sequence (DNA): TGCAGTGCTAGGGGGTCTGAAGCTTTCTTT.